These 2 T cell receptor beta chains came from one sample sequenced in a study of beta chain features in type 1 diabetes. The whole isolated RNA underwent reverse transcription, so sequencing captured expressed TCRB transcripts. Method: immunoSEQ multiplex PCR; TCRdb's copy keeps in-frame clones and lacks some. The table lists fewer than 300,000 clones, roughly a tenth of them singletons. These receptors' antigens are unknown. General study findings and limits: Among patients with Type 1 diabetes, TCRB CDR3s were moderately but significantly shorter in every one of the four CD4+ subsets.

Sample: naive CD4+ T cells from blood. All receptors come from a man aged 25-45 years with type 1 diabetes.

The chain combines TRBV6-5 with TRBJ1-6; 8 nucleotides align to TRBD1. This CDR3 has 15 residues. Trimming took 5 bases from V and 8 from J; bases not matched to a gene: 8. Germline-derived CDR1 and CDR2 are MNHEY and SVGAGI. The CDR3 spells CASSPRQGFDSPLHF. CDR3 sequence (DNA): TGTGCCAGCAGTCCGAGACAGGGGTTCGATTCACCCCTCCACTTT.

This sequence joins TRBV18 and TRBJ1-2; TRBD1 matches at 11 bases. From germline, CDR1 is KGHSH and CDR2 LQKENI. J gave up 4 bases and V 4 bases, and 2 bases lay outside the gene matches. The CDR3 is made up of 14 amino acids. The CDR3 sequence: CASSRGTGGYGYTF. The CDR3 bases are TGTGCCAGCTCACGTGGGACAGGGGGCTATGGCTACACCTTC.